The T cell receptor beta chain described here comes from a study of blood T cell repertoires in COVID-19. Overall study: PBMCs, B-cell-depleted T cells, or T cells provided the cDNA or gDNA that made up the material.

Measured with immunoSEQ multiplex PCR; TCRdb has only the in-frame clones, and not every one. The table includes about 290,000 clones, around four fifths detected once. V dropped 5 bases and J dropped 6 bases, with 16 bases sitting between them. This CDR3 region has 15 residues. Germline assignment: CDR1 LNHDA and CDR2 SQIVND (reference sequence). The origin of this receptor is a woman in her forties or fifties with active or convalescent COVID-19. The sample taken for sequencing was peripheral blood. The J gene is TRBJ2-2, the V gene TRBV19, with a weak D call TRBD1 (5 bases). The CDR3 DNA follows: TGTGCCAGTAGTGGGGCGACTCGACTTCCCGGGGAGCTGTTTTTT. Translated, it gives CASSGATRLPGELFF.